A selection of T cell receptor beta chains follows, all from one sample in a study of cytomegalovirus exposure and HLA in healthy donors. Clones were read by immunoSEQ multiplex PCR, and TCRdb kept only the in-frame ones, dropping some. The sample has some 200,000 clones, 62% seen once. Sequencing was carried out using PBMCs. These receptors all come from a man between 40 and 49 years old in good health and CMV-seronegative. CDR3s include the opening cysteine and the closing phenylalanine or tryptophan. Fields, in order: CDR3 DNA, CDR3 protein, clone size, V gene, D gene, J gene. D genes are given only for firm matches. Size values are once, few and many counts, or a class for expanded clones, and some rows have none.

DNA: TGTGCCAGCCTCAGGGGGACTGAAGCTTTCTTT; CDR3: CASLRGTEAFF; size: once; V: TRBV6-5; D: TRBD1; J: TRBJ1-1
DNA: TGTGCCAGCAGTCCCGGACTAGCGGGAGAGACAGATACGCAGTATTTT; CDR3: CASSPGLAGETDTQYF; size: .; V: TRBV27; D: TRBD2; J: TRBJ2-3
DNA: TGTGCCAGCTCACCACCGGGACAGGCCCATGGCTACACCTTC; CDR3: CASSPPGQAHGYTF; size: .; V: TRBV18; D: TRBD1; J: TRBJ1-2
DNA: TGTGCCAGCAGTTTAGGCGGCGGAATCTATGGCTACACCTTC; CDR3: CASSLGGGIYGYTF; size: .; V: TRBV28; D: .; J: TRBJ1-2
DNA: TGCGCCAGCAGCTTGGGGCACAGGGCCTACGAGCAGTACTTC; CDR3: CASSLGHRAYEQYF; size: .; V: TRBV5-1; D: .; J: TRBJ2-7
DNA: TGTGCCAGCAGCGTAGGAGGGAGGGCAAACAATGAGCAGTTCTTC; CDR3: CASSVGGRANNEQFF; size: .; V: TRBV9; D: TRBD2; J: TRBJ2-1
DNA: TGTGCCAGCAGCCGGTCCGGGACACAAGCGATGGAGACCCAGTACTTC; CDR3: CASSRSGTQAMETQYF; size: .; V: TRBV5-5; D: .; J: TRBJ2-5
DNA: TGCGCCAGCAGCTCTTTACAGGGGGCAAAAGAGCAGTACTTC; CDR3: CASSSLQGAKEQYF; size: few; V: TRBV5-1; D: TRBD1; J: TRBJ2-7
DNA: TGTGCCAGTAGGCTCGGGACTAGCGGCTCCTACGAGCAGTACTTC; CDR3: CASRLGTSGSYEQYF; size: .; V: TRBV19; D: TRBD2; J: TRBJ2-7
DNA: TGTGCCAGCAGCTCACACAGGGGGCGCGGGACGGCGGGCGAGCAGTACTTC; CDR3: CASSSHRGRGTAGEQYF; size: few; V: TRBV11-3; D: TRBD1; J: TRBJ2-7
DNA: TGTGCCAGCGGGGGGGAGGGTTCCTACACCTTC; CDR3: CASGGEGSYTF; size: .; V: TRBV6-1; D: .; J: TRBJ1-2
DNA: TGCAGCGTTGCGGCTAGCGGGAGGGGCGAGCAGTACTTC; CDR3: CSVAASGRGEQYF; size: .; V: TRBV29-1; D: TRBD2; J: TRBJ2-7
DNA: TGTGCCAGCAGTTCACTTGGACAATTACGAGAGCAGTACTTC; CDR3: CASSSLGQLREQYF; size: few; V: TRBV28; D: .; J: TRBJ2-7
DNA: TGTGCCAGCAGCTACCGGGACTCCTCCTACGAGCAGTACTTC; CDR3: CASSYRDSSYEQYF; size: .; V: TRBV9; D: .; J: TRBJ2-7
DNA: TGTGCCAGCAGAAGGACAGGGTCGAACAATGAGCAGTTCTTC; CDR3: CASRRTGSNNEQFF; size: .; V: TRBV27; D: TRBD1; J: TRBJ2-1
DNA: TGTGCCACCAGCGGCGAACTAGCGGGAACTTACGAGCAGTACTTC; CDR3: CATSGELAGTYEQYF; size: .; V: TRBV15; D: TRBD2; J: TRBJ2-7
DNA: TGTGCCAGCAGCTTAGTAGCGCAAAGCTCCTACAATGAGCAGTTCTTC; CDR3: CASSLVAQSSYNEQFF; size: .; V: TRBV7-2; D: .; J: TRBJ2-1
DNA: TGTGCCAGCAGTCCGGACAGTTACAATGAGCAGTTCTTC; CDR3: CASSPDSYNEQFF; size: few; V: TRBV2; D: .; J: TRBJ2-1
DNA: TGTGCCTGGAGGAGGGGGACCGAAGCTAACTATGGCTACACCTTC; CDR3: CAWRRGTEANYGYTF; size: .; V: TRBV30; D: .; J: TRBJ1-2
DNA: TGTGCCAGCAGCCCAGGGGGACTAGTGAAAGAGACCCAGTACTTC; CDR3: CASSPGGLVKETQYF; size: .; V: TRBV14; D: .; J: TRBJ2-5
DNA: TGTGCCAGTAGTCCCGGGACTACTTTAGATACGCAGTATTTT; CDR3: CASSPGTTLDTQYF; size: few; V: TRBV19; D: TRBD2; J: TRBJ2-3
DNA: TGTGCCTGGGAGATGGGGGGCGAGCAGTACTTC; CDR3: CAWEMGGEQYF; size: .; V: TRBV30; D: .; J: TRBJ2-7
DNA: TGTGCCAGCAGCGAGGGACAGATGAACACTGAAGCTTTCTTT; CDR3: CASSEGQMNTEAFF; size: .; V: TRBV9; D: TRBD1; J: TRBJ1-1
DNA: TGTGCCAGCAGTTTATACAGGGGATCCGGACATGGCTACACCTTC; CDR3: CASSLYRGSGHGYTF; size: .; V: TRBV28; D: TRBD1; J: TRBJ1-2
DNA: TGTGCCTGGTCCACCGGGACACGATTTGAGCAGTTCTTC; CDR3: CAWSTGTRFEQFF; size: .; V: TRBV30; D: .; J: TRBJ2-1
DNA: TGTGCCAGCAGCTTTAGCATCTCCTACGAGCAGTACTTC; CDR3: CASSFSISYEQYF; size: few; V: TRBV7-2; D: .; J: TRBJ2-7
DNA: TGCGCCAGCAGCTTGGGATCGACTAGCGGACGCCAAGAGACCCAGTACTTC; CDR3: CASSLGSTSGRQETQYF; size: .; V: TRBV5-1; D: TRBD2; J: TRBJ2-5
DNA: TGCGCCAGCAGCTTGGAAAGCTACACTGAAGCTTTCTTT; CDR3: CASSLESYTEAFF; size: .; V: TRBV5-1; D: .; J: TRBJ1-1
DNA: TGTTCCAGCAGCTCCACGGGATATAGCAATCAGCCCCAGCATTTT; CDR3: CSSSSTGYSNQPQHF; size: .; V: TRBV7-9; D: .; J: TRBJ1-5
DNA: TGTGCCAGCAGCGTAGGCGGGGTAGTGACCGGGGAGCTGTTTTTT; CDR3: CASSVGGVVTGELFF; size: once; V: TRBV9; D: .; J: TRBJ2-2
DNA: TGTGCCAGCAGCCCTGACAGGGGGCGAGAGCAGTACTTC; CDR3: CASSPDRGREQYF; size: .; V: TRBV5-4; D: TRBD1; J: TRBJ2-7
DNA: TGTGCCAGCAGCGTAGATCCGGACACTCCTTTTAACACTGAAGCTTTCTTT; CDR3: CASSVDPDTPFNTEAFF; size: .; V: TRBV9; D: .; J: TRBJ1-1
DNA: TGTGCCAGTAGTACTCCCCTGGACAGGGGATTTTTCTACGAGCAGTACTTC; CDR3: CASSTPLDRGFFYEQYF; size: .; V: TRBV19; D: TRBD1; J: TRBJ2-7
DNA: TGTGCCAGTAGTCCCACGGGACAGGGAAACTTGCAGTACTTC; CDR3: CASSPTGQGNLQYF; size: .; V: TRBV19; D: TRBD1; J: TRBJ2-5
DNA: TGTGCCAGCAGCAAGGGACATACCTACAATGAGCAGTTCTTC; CDR3: CASSKGHTYNEQFF; size: once; V: TRBV21-1; D: .; J: TRBJ2-1
DNA: TGCGCCAGCAGCTTGAGCCCGAACACTGAAGCTTTCTTT; CDR3: CASSLSPNTEAFF; size: .; V: TRBV5-1; D: .; J: TRBJ1-1
DNA: TGTGCCAGCAGTATACTCACTACCGGGGAGCTGTTTTTT; CDR3: CASSILTTGELFF; size: .; V: TRBV6-5; D: .; J: TRBJ2-2
DNA: TGTGCCAGCCGGACTAGCGGGGGGACCGGGGAGCTGTTTTTT; CDR3: CASRTSGGTGELFF; size: few; V: TRBV6-5; D: TRBD2; J: TRBJ2-2
DNA: TGCGCCAGCAGCTCCGGACGGGGTAATGAAAAACTGTTTTTT; CDR3: CASSSGRGNEKLFF; size: .; V: TRBV5-1; D: .; J: TRBJ1-4
DNA: TGTGCCAGCAGTTACGGGGCCAGGGGGGATAATTCACCCCTCCACTTT; CDR3: CASSYGARGDNSPLHF; size: .; V: TRBV6-6; D: TRBD1; J: TRBJ1-6
DNA: TGTGCCAGCAGCGTAGCGGGAGTGGGCCCCTACGAGCAGTACTTC; CDR3: CASSVAGVGPYEQYF; size: few; V: TRBV9; D: .; J: TRBJ2-7
DNA: TGCGCCAGATGCTTAGGGACTAGCGGTTACCTTTTCCCTGGGGCCAACGTCCTGACTTTC; CDR3: CARCLGTSGYLFPGANVLTF; size: .; V: TRBV10-1; D: TRBD2; J: TRBJ2-6
DNA: TGCGCCAGCAGCCAAGTCGGGGGAAGCCTTTCGCAGTTCTTC; CDR3: CASSQVGGSLSQFF; size: once; V: TRBV4-3; D: .; J: TRBJ2-1
DNA: TGTGCCTGGAGTTCACGAGGGGGCGCCTATGGCTACACCTTC; CDR3: CAWSSRGGAYGYTF; size: .; V: TRBV30; D: TRBD1; J: TRBJ1-2
DNA: TGTGCCAGCAGCGCGCGGACAGGGTACGGGGAGCTGTTTTTT; CDR3: CASSARTGYGELFF; size: .; V: TRBV11-2; D: TRBD1; J: TRBJ2-2
DNA: TGTGCCAGCAGAGGACTAGCCGATAGCTCCTACAATGAGCAGTTCTTC; CDR3: CASRGLADSSYNEQFF; size: few; V: TRBV6-6; D: TRBD2; J: TRBJ2-1
DNA: TGTGCCAGCAGTTTTAACGGGAACACTGAAGCTTTCTTT; CDR3: CASSFNGNTEAFF; size: .; V: TRBV28; D: .; J: TRBJ1-1
DNA: TGTGCCACCAGGGGGTCAGGGGGCTCCTACAATGAGCAGTTCTTC; CDR3: CATRGSGGSYNEQFF; size: .; V: TRBV15; D: TRBD1; J: TRBJ2-1
DNA: TGTGCCAGTAGTACCCGACATTCCTACGAGCAGTACTTC; CDR3: CASSTRHSYEQYF; size: .; V: TRBV19; D: .; J: TRBJ2-7
DNA: TGTTCCAGCAGCTTAGGATCAGGACAGGGGGCCACCGGGGAGCTGTTTTTT; CDR3: CSSSLGSGQGATGELFF; size: .; V: TRBV7-9; D: TRBD1; J: TRBJ2-2
DNA: TGTGCCAGCTTCCCTCCGGGACAGGGCTACGAGCAGTACTTC; CDR3: CASFPPGQGYEQYF; size: .; V: TRBV6-1; D: TRBD1; J: TRBJ2-7